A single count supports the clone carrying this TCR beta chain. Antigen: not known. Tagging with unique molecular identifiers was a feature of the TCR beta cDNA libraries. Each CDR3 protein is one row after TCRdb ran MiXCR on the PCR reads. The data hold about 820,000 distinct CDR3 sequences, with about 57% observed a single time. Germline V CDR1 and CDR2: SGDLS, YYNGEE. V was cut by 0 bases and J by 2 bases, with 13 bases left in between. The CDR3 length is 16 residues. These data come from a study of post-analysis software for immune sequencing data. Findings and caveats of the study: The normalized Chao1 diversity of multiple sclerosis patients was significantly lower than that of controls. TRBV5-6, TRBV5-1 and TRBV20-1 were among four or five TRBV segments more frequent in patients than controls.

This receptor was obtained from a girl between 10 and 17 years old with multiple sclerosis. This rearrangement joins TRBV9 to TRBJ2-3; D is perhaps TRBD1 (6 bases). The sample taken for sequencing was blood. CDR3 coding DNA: TGTGCCAGCAGCGTAGCCCAGGGGATCAACACAGATACGCAGTATTTT. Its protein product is CASSVAQGINTDTQYF.